This TCR beta chain originates from a study of cytomegalovirus exposure and HLA in healthy donors (dated 2017 in TCRdb). Turning to the overall study: According to an earlier analysis of a few hundred of the donors, about 179 million T cells yielded some 120 million unique TCR beta sequences and 276 Gb of sequence data. An early release covering roughly 640 HLA-typed donors comprised about 300 gigabases of sequencing data and tens of millions of unique TCR sequences. Of the roughly 400 genotyped donors, roughly 80% fell in the genetic ancestry cluster associated with self-reported Caucasian donors. The study aimed to test whether signatures of past pathogen exposure could be identified by cataloging public T cell receptors. Using immunosequencing, the study profiled T cell repertoires from approximately 700 subjects and related those repertoires to cytomegalovirus serostatus. Along with the roughly 670-subject first cohort, a separate validation cohort of 120 different subjects was used. The study combined high-throughput TCR immunosequencing, statistical association of individual TCRs with disease status, and machine learning to predict cytomegalovirus infection status. To study patterns of TCR occurrence, a later analysis re-analyzed previously published TCR beta repertoires from 650 to 750 donors and added high-resolution HLA genotyping. Rather than using new phenotypic data, the later analysis identified candidate immune exposures from TCR beta sequences and from how often those sequences occurred across donors. An earlier analysis of approximately 640 of the donors applied high-throughput TCR beta sequencing to assess whether each TCR beta V gene segment acted as functional or pseudogenic. Donor age, sex, ethnicity and CMV serostatus were compiled together with the repertoire data. A later genetic analysis used genome-wide SNP genotypes for about three fifths of the roughly 700 donors, treating that subset as a discovery cohort. Every discovery cohort repertoire had been produced on one sequencing platform. HLA typing covered class I and class II loci at four-digit resolution. Typing coverage differed by locus: A, B, C, DRB1 and DQB1 were typed in about 629-640 donors, DQA1 in 500 to 550, DPA1 in around 610, and DPB1 in 472. Roughly 5 DR-DQ haplotypes were handled as single units for association and clustering, since linkage in the cohort was strong. Among approximately 370 genotyped donors of the cohort, an average of approximately 240,000 unique TCR beta nucleotide sequences was sequenced per donor, of which 15% to 20% were non-productive. Study-wide conclusions, independent of this receptor: In this cohort, only TCR beta chains were sequenced, and detectable features were limited by the absence of alpha or paired-chain data. Presence/absence analyses assumed roughly uniform sequencing depth across donors, an assumption that may not hold. The earlier analysis of approximately 560 of the donors excluded 15 to 20 rarely observed V segments, including chromosome 9 orphons, because counts were too low. Most TCR sequences were observed very rarely across donors, whereas some public TCRs were present in many individuals. A later genetic analysis associated a missense DCLRE1C variant with V-gene and J-gene trimming of TCR beta chains, and an independent cohort replicated the association. Compared with the roughly 700-donor mean, donors in an Asian-associated ancestry cluster had fewer N-insertions in productive TCRs, according to a later genetic analysis. The classifier was reported to diagnose cytomegalovirus status with high specificity and sensitivity in both the original cohort and the validation cohort. A group of highly shared sequence variants was considered likely to be a technical artifact of the sequencing pipeline. According to a later analysis, TCR association rates differed among HLA loci, with DRB1 alleles showing the most associated TCRs and HLA-C alleles showing the fewest. The study listed 150 to 200 TCR beta chains as associated with cytomegalovirus. Because the 87-base-pair reads could not distinguish some IMGT-functional V segments, including TRBV6-2 and TRBV6-3, those segments were excluded. A further reported finding was that TCR beta sequences accurately predicted the HLA-A and HLA-B alleles for most subjects in the first cohort. Because HLA typing was missing for some donors at each locus, association tests included only the typed subset. In vitro tests confirmed that a few of the cytomegalovirus-associated TCR beta chains recognize cytomegalovirus antigens. A later analysis associated about 17,000 TCR beta sequences with specific HLA alleles at a false discovery rate of 0.05. When HLA alleles, especially DR and DQ, strongly co-occurred, TCR associations were difficult to assign to individual alleles. The only immune exposure information available for the cohort was CMV serostatus. The authors suggested that the approach could potentially be generalized to other disease states and immunological phenotypes. Linkage disequilibrium might explain the correlated functional status among segregating V segments, but an unknown experimental factor could not be ruled out. Broadly in line with IMGT annotations, most TCR beta V segments showed up in productive rearrangements about 87% or about 30% of the time in an earlier analysis of several hundred of the donors. A later analysis found that HLA-associated TCR beta chains were more clonally expanded and had lower generation probabilities than equally common non-associated chains. A later analysis found that most CMV-associated TCR beta chains appeared HLA-restricted, with HLA associations seemingly driven largely by CMV exposure. A later analysis reported that several top co-occurrence clusters appeared linked to parvovirus B19, influenza, CMV and Epstein-Barr virus.

Via the germline V gene (reference sequence), CDR1 is SGHAT and CDR2 FQDESV. The CDR3 starts with the cysteine, ends with the phenylalanine, and has 14 residues. The sequence is cut down to CDR3 DNA, 42 bases in frame from base 1. The germline ends are 14 bases apart after V is trimmed by 4 bases and J by 5 bases. Libraries were built with the immunoSEQ multiplex PCR assay. For the multiplex PCR, a mixture combining 60 forward primers for TCR Vbeta segments and 13 reverse primers for TCR Jbeta segments was used. The CDR3 region of rearranged TCR beta genes was amplified from genomic DNA by a multiplex PCR assay. Amplified TCR beta libraries were sequenced as 87-base-pair reads on the Illumina HiSeq System. The source study handled its data this way. A later analysis tallied some 79 million unique TCR beta chains across the 666 repertoires, and 10 million to 11 million of those chains were shared by two or more donors. Raw reads were error-corrected and collapsed into unique sequences by a nearest-neighbor algorithm in which closely related sequences were merged to remove PCR and sequencing errors. V, D and J gene segments were assigned by aligning CDR3 sequences to IMGT reference sequences. For a sequence to be retained, at least a six-nucleotide match to both a V gene segment and a J gene segment was required. Rearrangements were called productive when the CDR3 lacked stop codons and stayed in frame with V and J; all others were non-productive. CDR3 was defined by IMGT convention, running from the second conserved V-encoded cysteine to the conserved J-encoded phenylalanine. The earlier analysis of approximately 590 of the donors excluded any sequence lacking an unambiguous match to a single V gene segment. An earlier analysis of approximately 590 of the donors classified V segments as functional when productive rearrangements were above 56.7% and as segregating when the standard deviation between donors was above 5%. To diagnose cytomegalovirus status from the catalog of TCR beta chain sequences, a statistical classification framework was built. A later analysis assigned V and J genes by comparing TCR nucleotide sequences with IMGT/GENE-DB human TR gene sequences. In a later analysis, CDR3 sequences and most-parsimonious VDJ recombination scenarios were assigned using the TCRdist pipeline. In a later analysis, each TCR beta chain was defined by its CDR3 amino acid sequence together with its V-gene family, and reads lacking a unique V-gene family were excluded. A later analysis removed roughly 590 highly shared, low-generation-probability nucleotide sequences to deal with suspected cross-contamination and a sequencing artifact. In a later analysis, a clonal expansion index for each public chain was calculated from normalized within-repertoire ranks of inferred template counts. In a later analysis, generation probabilities were computed with a VDJ recombination model fitted to out-of-frame rearrangements, and the resulting probabilities were checked against IGoR. Hypergeometric tests were used in a later analysis to score TCR-TCR, TCR-HLA and TCR-CMV co-occurrence, with a repertoire-size bias correction applied to the TCR pairs. A later analysis estimated false discovery rates by permuting HLA or CMV assignments 20 times. In a later analysis, co-occurring TCRs were grouped with DBSCAN, and TCRdist sequence similarity was added when clustering was performed within HLA-allele-positive subsets. Repertoires with fewer than 30,000 or more than 120,000 public chains, plus five repertoires with anomalous nucleotide sharing, were excluded from co-occurrence clustering. Here the immuneACCESS table is served through TCRdb, limited to in-frame sequences with V and J called. Missing clones are a known gap in these copies; in checked studies unresolved V genes cover under half, and the rest lacks a known reason. D and trimming come from the DNA, and the V and J calls and clone size come from that table. A total of 110,000 to 150,000 clones appear in this sample, 82% of them only once. The top ten clones comprise 9.7% of the sample.

The cohort comprised approximately 700 healthy bone marrow donors. At the time of sampling, all cohort members were nominally healthy, though unrecorded immune exposures were likely present. The donor was CMV seropositive and belonged to the group of some 290 seropositive cohort members. A peripheral blood sample was provided by each donor, and peripheral blood mononuclear cells were used for TCR beta sequencing. The Qiagen DNeasy Blood Extraction Kit was used to extract genomic DNA from the blood cell samples. In regard to this clone: Its antigen remains undetermined. No quality values exist for individual bases; no much larger clone is one base distant.

This TCR derives from an older woman in good health and CMV-seropositive. Sequenced sample: PBMCs. The chain employs TRBV11-1 and TRBJ1-1; no D segment can be confidently identified. The CDR3 reads CASSSLIGRTEAFF. At the DNA level, the sequence is TGTGCCAGCAGCTCCCTTATCGGGAGGACTGAAGCTTTCTTT.